What follows describes a single T cell receptor (beta chain). The repertoire was sequenced with immunoSEQ multiplex PCR; TCRdb's copy has only in-frame clones and lacks some. The sample includes tens of thousands of clones, approximately 88% of them seen just once. The CDR3 has 14 residues. Looked up from germline, CDR1 is LNHNV and CDR2 is YYDKDF (reference sequence). V was shortened by 0 bases and J by 5 bases, with 8 bases between the two germline ends. The data derive from a study of OX40 agonist ivuxolimab in advanced cancers. Specimen: CD4+ or CD8+ T cells sorted from blood, collected in a trial of the OX40 agonist ivuxolimab. The chain couples TRBV15 to TRBJ1-5; D unclear. This receptor was taken from an adult with an advanced solid tumor such as melanoma, head and neck, liver or kidney cancer. The CDR3 here is CATSRDDRYQPQHF. CDR3 in DNA: TGTGCCACCAGCAGAGATGACCGATATCAGCCCCAGCATTTT.